This TCR beta chain was identified during a study of blood T cell repertoires in COVID-19. This clone occurred once. Only in-frame clones appear in the TCRdb table, and some are missing; sequencing was by immunoSEQ multiplex PCR. The repertoire holds 150,000 or so clones, over 70% seen once, with over 10% in the top ten. V shed 0 bases, J shed 7 bases, and the junction held 6 bases outside the gene matches. CDR1 is SGHNT, CDR2 YYREEE, per germline (reference sequence). This CDR3 is built from 16 residues. The specimen was PBMCs or T cells enriched from blood (not recorded which). V gene TRBV5-4 combines with J gene TRBJ2-2; 10 bases match TRBD2. This clonotype was obtained from a woman aged 55-70 years who had recovered from COVID-19. The CDR3 protein is CASSLGAGGPVGELFF. In nucleotides, the CDR3 is TGTGCCAGCAGCTTGGGAGCGGGGGGGCCGGTCGGGGAGCTGTTTTTT. Combining the CDR3 with reference TRBV5-4 and TRBJ2-2 gives the whole variable domain ETGVTQSPTHLIKTRGQQVTLRCSSQSGHNTVSWYQQALGQGPQFIFQYYREEENGRGNFPPRFSGLQFPNYSSELNVNALELDDSALYLCASSLGAGGPVGELFFGEGSRLTVL.